Shown below are 21 T cell receptor beta chains from a single sample sequenced in a study of response to subunit inactivated influenza vaccine. TCRdb reanalysed the RT-PCR reads using MiXCR and keeps one entry per CDR3 protein. This table holds 650,000 or so distinct CDR3 sequences, 14% found once. The starting material was PBMCs from blood, obtained around two weeks before vaccination. The receptors here all came from a man aged 45-60 years who received an inactivated influenza vaccine.

V gene TRBV29-1 combines with J gene TRBJ1-1, with D maybe TRBD1 (6 bases). The CDR3 covers 14 residues. The V and J ends lost 7 bases and 0 bases respectively, with 15 bases between them. In germline, CDR1 is SQVTM, CDR2 ANQGSEA. As DNA, the CDR3 is TGCAGCGCGCCAAGCACAGGGATGAACACTGAAGCTTTCTTT. Translated: CSAPSTGMNTEAFF.

The sample holds a few counts of this clonotype. The chain carries TRBV29-1 and TRBJ2-1; TRBD2 agrees at 10 bases. Per the germline V gene, CDR1 is SQVTM and CDR2 is ANQGSEA. Losses at the gene ends were 7 bases for V and 4 bases for J; bases not matched to a gene: 7. The CDR3 extends over 14 amino acids. The CDR3 sequence is CSALSSGGYNEQFF. CDR3 sequence (DNA): TGCAGCGCCTTATCTAGCGGGGGTTACAATGAGCAGTTCTTC.

The chain couples TRBV7-2 to TRBJ2-5, with 9 bases aligning to TRBD2. Trimming at V came to 3 bases and at J to 4 bases, leaving 6 bases not matched to a gene. The CDR3 totals 15 residues. The germline gives CDR1 SGHTA, CDR2 FQGNSA. CDR3 amino acids: CASSFLREGGETQYF. As DNA, the CDR3 is TGTGCCAGCAGCTTTCTGCGGGAGGGTGGAGAGACCCAGTACTTC.

As concerns this clonotype: One base away lies a much larger clone, so this may be a sequencing read error. This chain uses TRBV20-1 with TRBJ2-5; D gene ambiguous. Trimming took off 6 bases at V and 5 bases at J, with 7 bases between the two ends. This CDR3 spans 10 amino acids. Germline V lookup: CDR1 DFQATT, CDR2 SNEGSKA (reference sequence). The CDR3 bases are TGCAGTGCACCCCTGGAGACCCAGTACTTC. Its protein is CSAPLETQYF.

Only a few counts were recorded for this clonotype. The chain has TRBV9 and TRBJ2-7; D possibly corresponds to TRBD2 (5 bases). The CDR3 has 16 amino acids. CDR1 SGDLS and CDR2 YYNGEE come from the germline V gene. Trimming removed 1 base at V and 7 bases at J, with 21 bases between. CDR3 region: CASSVLAGSTSGEQYF. For the CDR3, the DNA is TGTGCCAGCAGCGTATTGGCGGGTTCAACATCTGGGGAGCAGTACTTC.

In its sample, this clonotype was seen a few times. The gene calls are TRBV27 and TRBJ2-3; TRBD2 matches at 12 bases. V was pared by 5 bases and J by 7 bases, with 4 bases of the junction left unmatched. CDR1 MNHEY and CDR2 SMNVEV come from the germline V gene (reference sequence). The CDR3 covers 14 residues. The CDR3 loop reads CASSLAGGLNTQYF. CDR3 sequence (DNA): TGTGCCAGCAGTCTAGCGGGGGGGCTGAATACGCAGTATTTT.

The chain couples TRBV5-1 to TRBJ2-3; D is unresolved. This CDR3 contains 14 residues. CDR1 and CDR2 (germline): SGHRS, YFSETQ. Between the trimmed V and J ends, which lost 4 bases and 2 bases, there was a span of 11 bases. The CDR3 loop is CASSTNVFTDTQYF. Here the CDR3 DNA reads TGCGCCAGCAGCACAAACGTTTTCACAGATACGCAGTATTTT.

The CDR3 reads CSATGVTEAFF. CDR3 in DNA: TGCAGCGCTACAGGAGTTACTGAAGCTTTCTTT. This chain connects TRBV29-1 to TRBJ1-1; weak D call: TRBD1 (5 bases). V was pared by 7 bases and J by 5 bases, with 11 bases between. This CDR3 has 11 residues. The germline V gene encodes CDR1 SQVTM and CDR2 ANQGSEA.

The V gene is TRBV5-1, the J gene TRBJ2-2, with D perhaps matching TRBD1 or TRBD2 (5 bases each). The V end was cut by 0 bases, the J end by 2 bases, with 17 bases between. CDR3 length: 18 amino acids. The germline CDR1 and CDR2 sequences are SGHRS and YFSETQ. The CDR3 bases are TGCGCCAGCAGCTTGGATTTGTTCGCCAGGGACAACACCGGGGAGCTGTTTTTT. Translation: CASSLDLFARDNTGELFF.

This clonotype was counted a few times. The chain links TRBV6-5 to TRBJ2-4; the D is unclear. The V gene's germline CDR1 is MNHEY and CDR2 SVGAGI. Trimming left V 5 bases short and J 6 bases short, with 5 bases between. CDR3 length equals 11 residues. The CDR3 region has the DNA TGTGCCAGCAGTAGCGTAAACATTCAGTACTTC. The encoded protein is CASSSVNIQYF.

This sequence joins TRBV27 and TRBJ1-2, with D unresolved. Between the trimmed V and J ends, which lost 10 bases and 4 bases, there was a span of 25 bases. Germline CDR1 is MNHEY and CDR2 is SMNVEV (reference sequence). The CDR3 runs 16 residues. The CDR3 DNA is TGTGCCACTCTCGAGAGGGCCGTGCCTCACCTCTATGGCTACACCTTC. Translated, it gives CATLERAVPHLYGYTF.

The CDR3 spells CASSLYREVYEQYF. The CDR3 DNA reads as TGTGCCAGCAGTTTATACAGGGAAGTCTACGAGCAGTACTTC. J is TRBJ2-7 and V is TRBV28; a weak D match, TRBD1 (6 bases). Germline loops: CDR1 MDHEN, CDR2 SYDVKM. The CDR3 runs to 14 residues. Trimming stripped 1 base from V and 3 bases from J, with 10 bases between.

This clonotype was seen a handful of times. V usage is TRBV11-2 and J usage is TRBJ2-3; a possible D gene is TRBD1 (7 bases). The CDR3 spans 15 residues. Germline CDR1 reads SGHAT; CDR2 reads FQNNGV. V was shortened by 3 bases and J by 8 bases, with 18 bases between the two germline ends. The CDR3 DNA reads TGTGCCAGCAGCTTGGCGGGACAGTCTCTTTCTACGCAGTATTTT. Protein sequence: CASSLAGQSLSTQYF.

The chain carries TRBV4-1 and TRBJ2-7; 7 bases align to TRBD1. This CDR3 is 17 amino acids long. J was trimmed by 3 bases and V by 4 bases; bases with no gene match: 15. The germline V gene has CDR1 MGHRA and CDR2 YSYEKL. The CDR3 protein is CASSLNMSDRVHYEQYF. CDR3 bases: TGCGCCAGCAGCCTCAACATGTCAGACAGGGTTCACTACGAGCAGTACTTC.

The chain joins TRBV18 to TRBJ1-2; 10 positions match TRBD1. The germline V gene encodes CDR1 KGHSH and CDR2 LQKENI. This CDR3 is 15 amino acids long. V trimming: 3 bases; J trimming: 4 bases; junction bases outside the gene matches: 5. The CDR3 reads CASSPRDRGGYGYTF. The CDR3, as DNA: TGTGCCAGCTCACCCCGGGACAGGGGTGGCTATGGCTACACCTTC.

This chain uses TRBV6-1 with TRBJ2-7; 11 bases map to TRBD2. Germline V gene sequence: CDR1 MNHNS, CDR2 SASEGT. V dropped 6 bases and J dropped 2; count of bases not matched to a gene: 12. The CDR3 runs to 17 residues. Written as DNA, the CDR3 is TGTGCCAGCAGACAGACTAGCGGGACGTCGGCGACCTACGAGCAGTACTTC. It yields the protein CASRQTSGTSATYEQYF.

This clonotype was seen a few times. The V and J genes are TRBV7-2 and TRBJ2-7; the D gene is possibly TRBD2 (5 bases). V lost 5 bases to trimming and J lost 2 bases, with 13 bases between them. The CDR3 has 14 amino acids. The germline V gene encodes CDR1 SGHTA and CDR2 FQGNSA. DNA of the CDR3: TGTGCCAGCAGCCCCGGGATTAAGACCTACGAGCAGTACTTC. It yields the protein CASSPGIKTYEQYF.

The chain carries TRBV29-1 and TRBJ2-1; TRBD2 agrees at 12 bases. Per the germline V gene, CDR1 is SQVTM and CDR2 is ANQGSEA. The J segment lost 9 bases and the V segment lost 5 bases, leaving 8 bases of the junction unmatched. The CDR3 loop spans 14 amino acids. CDR3 nucleotides: TGCAGCGTTCTAGCGGGAGGGCCAGAGGGTGAGCAGTTCTTC. Protein sequence: CSVLAGGPEGEQFF.

This clonotype was seen a few times. The chain employs TRBV27 and TRBJ2-7; D may be TRBD2 (5 bases). The germline V gene has CDR1 MNHEY and CDR2 SMNVEV (reference sequence). With 6 bases removed from V and 2 bases from J, the gap between germline ends came to 17 bases. The CDR3 is made up of 15 amino acids. The CDR3 DNA follows: TGTGCCAGCAGGCGGCTAGCCGAGGGCCCCTACGAGCAGTACTTC. Protein sequence: CASRRLAEGPYEQYF.

This clonotype was counted a few times. CDR3 sequence: CASSLDPSLAGVSYNEQFF. CDR3 bases: TGCGCCAGCAGCTTGGATCCCTCCTTAGCGGGAGTATCCTACAATGAGCAGTTCTTC. The chain has TRBV5-1 and TRBJ2-1; 9 bases are shared with TRBD2. The CDR3 consists of 19 residues. V dropped 0 bases and J dropped 1; count of bases not matched to a gene: 11. Looked up from germline, CDR1 is SGHRS and CDR2 is YFSETQ.

This clonotype was found a few times. The gene calls are TRBV20-1 and TRBJ2-7, with a tentative D call TRBD2 (6 bases). Trimming shortened V by 6 bases and J by 2 bases, and 17 bases separated the two germline ends. There are 14 residues in the CDR3. CDR1 and CDR2 from the germline V gene are DFQATT and SNEGSKA (reference sequence). The CDR3 nucleotides read TGCAGTGCAACCACCGGGACTGCCGCCTACGAGCAGTACTTC. Its translation is CSATTGTAAYEQYF.